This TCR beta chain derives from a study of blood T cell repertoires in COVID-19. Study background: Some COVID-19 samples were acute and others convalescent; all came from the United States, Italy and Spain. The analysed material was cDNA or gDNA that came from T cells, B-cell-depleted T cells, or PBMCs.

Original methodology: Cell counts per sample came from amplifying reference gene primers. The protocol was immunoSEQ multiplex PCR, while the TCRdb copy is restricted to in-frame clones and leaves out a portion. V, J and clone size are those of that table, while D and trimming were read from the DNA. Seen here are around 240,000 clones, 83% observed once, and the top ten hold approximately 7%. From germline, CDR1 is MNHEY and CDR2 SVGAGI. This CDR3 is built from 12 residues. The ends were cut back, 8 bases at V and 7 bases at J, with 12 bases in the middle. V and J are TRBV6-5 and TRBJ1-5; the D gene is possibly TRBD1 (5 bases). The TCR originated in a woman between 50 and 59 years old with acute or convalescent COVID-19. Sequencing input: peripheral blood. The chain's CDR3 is CASGREGQPQHF. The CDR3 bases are TGTGCCAGCGGCAGGGAGGGCCAGCCCCAGCATTTT.